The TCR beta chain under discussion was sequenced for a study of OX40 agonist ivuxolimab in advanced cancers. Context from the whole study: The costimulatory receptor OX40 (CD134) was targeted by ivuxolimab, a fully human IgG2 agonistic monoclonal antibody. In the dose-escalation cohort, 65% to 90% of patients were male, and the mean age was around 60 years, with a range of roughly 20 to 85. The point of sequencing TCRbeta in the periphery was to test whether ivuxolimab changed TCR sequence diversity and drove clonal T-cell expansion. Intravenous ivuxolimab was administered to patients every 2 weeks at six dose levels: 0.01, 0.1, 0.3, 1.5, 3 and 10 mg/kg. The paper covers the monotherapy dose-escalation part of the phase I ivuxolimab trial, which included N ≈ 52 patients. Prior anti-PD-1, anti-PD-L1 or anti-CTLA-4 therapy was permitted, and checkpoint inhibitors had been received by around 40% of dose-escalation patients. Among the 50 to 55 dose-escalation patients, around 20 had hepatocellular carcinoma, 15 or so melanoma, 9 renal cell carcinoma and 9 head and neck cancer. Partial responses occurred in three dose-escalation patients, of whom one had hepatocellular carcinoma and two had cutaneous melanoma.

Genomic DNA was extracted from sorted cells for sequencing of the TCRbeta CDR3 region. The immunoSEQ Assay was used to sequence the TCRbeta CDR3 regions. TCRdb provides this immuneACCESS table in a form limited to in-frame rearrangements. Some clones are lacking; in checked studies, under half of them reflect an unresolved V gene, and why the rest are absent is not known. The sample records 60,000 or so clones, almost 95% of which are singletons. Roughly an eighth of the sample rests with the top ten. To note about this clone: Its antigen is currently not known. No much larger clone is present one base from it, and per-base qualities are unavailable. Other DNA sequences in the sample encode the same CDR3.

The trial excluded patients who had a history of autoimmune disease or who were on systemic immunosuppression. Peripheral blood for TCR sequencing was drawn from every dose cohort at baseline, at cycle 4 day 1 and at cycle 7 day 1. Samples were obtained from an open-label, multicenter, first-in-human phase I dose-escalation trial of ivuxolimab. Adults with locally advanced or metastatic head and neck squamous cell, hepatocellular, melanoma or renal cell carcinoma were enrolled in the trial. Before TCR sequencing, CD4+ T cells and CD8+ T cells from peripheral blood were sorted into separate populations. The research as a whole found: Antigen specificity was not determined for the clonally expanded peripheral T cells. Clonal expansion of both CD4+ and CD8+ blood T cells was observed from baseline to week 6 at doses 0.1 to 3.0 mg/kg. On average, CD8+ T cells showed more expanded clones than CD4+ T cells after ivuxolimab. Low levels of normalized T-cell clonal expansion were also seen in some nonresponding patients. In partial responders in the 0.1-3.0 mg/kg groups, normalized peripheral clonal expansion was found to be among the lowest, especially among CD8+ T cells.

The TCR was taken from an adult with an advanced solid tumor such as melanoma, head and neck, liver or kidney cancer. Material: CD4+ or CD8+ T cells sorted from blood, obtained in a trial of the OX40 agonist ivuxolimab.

At the DNA level, the sequence is TGTGCCAGCAGCGACAGAGGCGATCAGCCCCAGCATTTT. It specifies CASSDRGDQPQHF. The chain joins TRBV9 to TRBJ1-5, with the D segment identity uncertain. V is shortened by 3 bases, J by 5 bases, and the region joining them spans 9 bases. The CDR3, cysteine through phenylalanine, is 13 amino acids long. CDR3 DNA only is kept here, 39 bases in frame from base 1. CDR1 is given as SGDLS and CDR2 as YYNGEE, both from the germline V gene. Reference TRBV9 and TRBJ1-5 genes cover what lies past the CDR3, so the full variable domain is DSGVTQTPKHLITATGQRVTLRCSPRSGDLSVYWYQQSLDQGLQFLIQYYNGEERAKGNILERFSAQQFPDLHSELNLSSLELGDSALYFCASSDRGDQPQHFGDGTRLSIL.